The 19 T cell receptor beta chains given below trace back to one sample, sequenced in a study of CD8 T cells in ankylosing spondylitis (dated by TCRdb to 2015 to 2018). Libraries were made using 5' RACE. The instrument given in TCRdb is Illumina HiSeq 2500. TCRdb handled the public reads itself, with Q25 trimming in fastp and clone calling in MiXCR, and kept productive beta chains. Under each unique CDR3 protein, matching rows form one entry showing the most common genes and DNA. The sample yields some 200,000 distinct CDR3 sequences; roughly 24% were counted once. More than 6.5% of the sample belongs to the ten largest clones. The sample taken for sequencing was blood, either unsorted or a sorted T cell fraction (not recorded which). Source of these receptors: a male donor with ankylosing spondylitis or in good health (not recorded which).

At least ten counts were recorded for this clonotype. The J gene is TRBJ2-5, the V gene TRBV12-3 or TRBV12-4, with 8 bases matching TRBD2. This CDR3 comprises 14 residues. V gave up 4 bases and J gave up 5 bases; unmatched junction bases: 6. CDR3 sequence (DNA): TGTGCCAGCAGTTCCCCCGGGAGGGACGAGACCCAGTACTTC. Translation gives CASSSPGRDETQYF.

This clonotype was detected ten times or more. The junction and the germline gene differ at one end; a read error may be behind it. The genes are TRBV12-3 or TRBV12-4 and TRBJ2-5; D not resolved. The CDR3 extends over 12 amino acids. CDR3 in amino acids: CASSLGRETQYF. CDR3 DNA sequence: TGCGCCAGCAGCTTGGGCAGGGAGACCCAGTACTTC.

The chain combines TRBV10-1 with TRBJ2-1, with D perhaps TRBD1 (6 bases). With 2 bases removed from V and 7 bases from J, the gap between germline ends came to 15 bases. In germline, CDR1 is WNHNN, CDR2 SYGVQD (reference sequence). The CDR3 runs 15 residues. CDR3 sequence (DNA): TGCGCCAGCAGTGAGACGGCAGGGGATAGAAATGAGCAGTTCTTC. Amino acids: CASSETAGDRNEQFF.

The table lists this clonotype with a few counts. This chain connects TRBV20-1 to TRBJ2-5; D might be TRBD2 (6 bases). Germline assignment: CDR1 DFQATT and CDR2 SNEGSKA (reference sequence). The V gene lost 5 bases and the J gene lost 5 bases, with 15 bases spanning the gap. This CDR3 comprises 13 residues. The CDR3 is CSAPRRVGETQYF. CDR3 in DNA: TGCAGTGCTCCAAGGAGGGTGGGCGAGACCCAGTACTTC.

Comments on this clonotype: One base away lies a much larger clone, so this may be a sequencing read error. This chain uses TRBV5-1 with TRBJ1-1; 9 bases fit TRBD1. V gave up 5 bases and J gave up 6 bases; unmatched junction bases: 2. CDR1 is SGHRS and CDR2 is YFSETQ in the germline V gene. This CDR3 spans 12 amino acids. CDR3 sequence reads: CASRRDRAEAFF. As DNA, the CDR3 is TGCGCCAGCAGGAGGGACAGGGCTGAAGCTTTCTTT.

The chain recombines TRBV20-1 with TRBJ2-1; perhaps TRBD2 as D (5 bases). Germline V gene lookup returns CDR1 DFQATT and CDR2 SNEGSKA (reference sequence). Trimming took 3 bases from V and 7 from J, leaving 16 bases between them. This CDR3 has 14 amino acids. CDR3 nucleotide sequence: TGCAGTGCTAGTCGGCTAGCCAAGACGAATGAGCAGTTCTTC. This codes for CSASRLAKTNEQFF.

This clonotype was observed a handful of times. The rearrangement links TRBV30 to TRBJ1-1; possibly TRBD1 for D (6 bases). Germline V gene sequence: CDR1 GTSNPN, CDR2 SVGIG (reference sequence). Trimming stripped 4 bases from V and 1 base from J, with 10 bases between. This CDR3 spans 13 amino acids. The CDR3 loop is CAWKMDRNTEAFF. Written as DNA, the CDR3 is TGTGCCTGGAAAATGGACAGGAACACTGAAGCTTTCTTT.

This chain uses TRBV20-1 with TRBJ2-5; perhaps TRBD2 as D (5 bases). From germline, CDR1 is DFQATT and CDR2 SNEGSKA (reference sequence). The CDR3 extends over 14 amino acids. V lost 0 bases and J 2 bases, leaving 10 bases between the germline ends. Written as DNA, the CDR3 is TGCAGTGCTAGAGATTTCAGCGGACAAGAGACCCAGTACTTC. Translating gives CSARDFSGQETQYF.

The chain employs TRBV7-3 and TRBJ2-2; 12 nucleotides match TRBD2. Trimming removed 0 bases from V and 4 bases from J; junction bases left unmatched: 12. The CDR3 length is 20 residues. Germline V CDR1 and CDR2: SGHTA, FQGTGA. Written as DNA, the CDR3 is TGTGCCAGCAGCTTAACATTCCTAGCGGGAGGGCCCAAGGGCACCGGGGAGCTGTTTTTT. The encoded protein is CASSLTFLAGGPKGTGELFF. The full variable domain, with the rest looked up from reference TRBV7-3 and TRBJ2-2, is GAGVSQTPSNKVTEKGKYVELRCDPISGHTALYWYRQSLGQGPEFLIYFQGTGAADDSGLPNDRFFAVRPEGSVSTLKIQRTERGDSAVYLCASSLTFLAGGPKGTGELFFGEGSRLTVL.

The chain is built from TRBV30 and TRBJ1-5; D gene unclear. Germline values: CDR1 GTSNPN, CDR2 SVGIG (reference sequence). The CDR3 extends over 15 amino acids. V lost 0 bases, J lost 4 bases, and 13 bases lay in between. Here the CDR3 DNA reads TGTGCCTGGAGTGTATCACGGGGTCCTAATCAGCCCCAGCATTTT. Protein sequence: CAWSVSRGPNQPQHF.

This clonotype was recorded at least ten times. The chain carries TRBV7-2 and TRBJ1-1; possibly TRBD1 for D (6 bases). The CDR3 covers 15 residues. The germline V gene has CDR1 SGHTA and CDR2 FQGNSA. The V end was cut by 1 base, the J end by 5 bases, with 14 bases between. CDR3 residues: CASSLVWGQETEAFF. CDR3 bases: TGTGCCAGCAGCTTAGTTTGGGGGCAAGAGACTGAAGCTTTCTTT. The full variable domain, rest sourced from reference TRBV7-2 and TRBJ1-1, is GAGVSQSPSNKVTEKGKDVELRCDPISGHTALYWYRQSLGQGLEFLIYFQGNSAPDKSGLPSDRFSAERTGGSVSTLTIQRTQQEDSAVYLCASSLVWGQETEAFFGQGTRLTVV.

There are many counts of this clonotype. The rearrangement joins TRBV20-1 to TRBJ2-1; 8 bases agree with TRBD2. The CDR3 extends over 14 amino acids. Germline lookup yields CDR1 DFQATT and CDR2 SNEGSKA (reference sequence). With V trimmed by 4 bases and J by 6 bases, 8 bases remained unmatched. The CDR3 protein is CSANKGTSLNEQFF. CDR3 nucleotide sequence: TGCAGTGCTAATAAGGGGACTAGTCTCAATGAGCAGTTCTTC.

V and J are TRBV20-1 and TRBJ1-1; 8 bases line up with TRBD1. V trimming: 6 bases; J trimming: 2 bases; junction bases outside the gene matches: 23. CDR1 is DFQATT and CDR2 is SNEGSKA in the germline V gene (reference sequence). CDR3 length equals 19 residues. DNA for the CDR3: TGCAGTGCCAGTGTTGTCGGTCAGGGGGCTCTCCTCGACAACACTGAAGCTTTCTTT. This codes for CSASVVGQGALLDNTEAFF.

This clonotype was seen many times. This chain joins TRBV7-9 and TRBJ1-1; D ambiguous. V was cut by 5 bases and J by 0 bases, with 10 bases left in between. CDR3 size: 14 residues. Looked up from germline, CDR1 is SEHNR and CDR2 is FQNEAQ (reference sequence). The CDR3 protein is CASSGGSMNTEAFF. CDR3 in DNA: TGTGCCAGCAGCGGCGGGTCCATGAACACTGAAGCTTTCTTT.

On this clonotype: A much bigger clone sits one base away, suggesting this may be a read error. The chain links TRBV5-6 to TRBJ2-7; D unclear. The CDR3 is 13 residues long. Germline V gene lookup returns CDR1 SGHDT and CDR2 YYEEEE. CDR3 protein: CAISLPGSYEQYF. The CDR3 DNA reads as TGTGCCATCAGCTTGCCGGGTTCCTACGAGCAGTACTTC.

This clonotype was seen only a few times. The rearrangement joins TRBV27 to TRBJ2-5, with D unresolved. CDR3 size: 15 residues. V was pared by 1 base and J by 5 bases, with 14 bases between. Per germline, CDR1 MNHEY and CDR2 SMNVEV (reference sequence). The CDR3 loop is CASSLYRGRRETQYF. Written as DNA, the CDR3 is TGTGCCAGCAGTTTATACCGTGGGCGTAGGGAGACCCAGTACTTC.

At least ten counts were recorded for this clonotype. J is TRBJ2-7 and V is TRBV6-1; the D call may be TRBD1 or TRBD2 (5 bases each). V was trimmed by 6 bases and J by 6 bases, leaving 21 bases between them. CDR3 length: 15 residues. CDR1 and CDR2 from the germline V gene are MNHNS and SASEGT. CDR3 DNA: TGTGCCAGCAGACCAGTCCGGGACCCACCGGCCGAGCAGTACTTC. Amino acids: CASRPVRDPPAEQYF.

This clonotype was recorded at least ten times. This chain joins TRBV7-2 and TRBJ1-2, with 9 bases identical to TRBD1. The germline V gene has CDR1 SGHTA and CDR2 FQGNSA. V was clipped by 4 bases and J by 6 bases; unmatched bases: 6. This CDR3 is built from 14 residues. CDR3 loop: CASSSGTGTNGYTF. The DNA for the CDR3 is TGTGCCAGCAGCTCAGGGACAGGGACAAATGGCTACACCTTC. Full variable domain (missing parts from reference TRBV7-2 and TRBJ1-2): GAGVSQSPSNKVTEKGKDVELRCDPISGHTALYWYRQSLGQGLEFLIYFQGNSAPDKSGLPSDRFSAERTGGSVSTLTIQRTQQEDSAVYLCASSSGTGTNGYTFGSGTRLTVV.

V gene TRBV12-3 or TRBV12-4 combines with J gene TRBJ2-2, with 8 nucleotides matching TRBD1. The CDR3 spans 14 residues. V shed 7 bases, J shed 1 base, and the junction held 2 bases outside the gene matches. The CDR3 DNA reads as TGTGCCAGCATCGGACAGGGGAACACCGGGGAGCTGTTTTTT. Amino acids: CASIGQGNTGELFF.